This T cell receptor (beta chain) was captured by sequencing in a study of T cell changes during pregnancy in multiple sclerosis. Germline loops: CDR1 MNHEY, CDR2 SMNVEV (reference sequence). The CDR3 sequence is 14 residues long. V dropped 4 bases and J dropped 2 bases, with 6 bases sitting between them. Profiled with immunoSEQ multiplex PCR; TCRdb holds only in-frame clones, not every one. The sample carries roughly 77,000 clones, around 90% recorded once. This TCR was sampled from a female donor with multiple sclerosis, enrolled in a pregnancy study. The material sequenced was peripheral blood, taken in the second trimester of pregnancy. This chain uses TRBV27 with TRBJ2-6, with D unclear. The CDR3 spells CASSYRTGANVLTF. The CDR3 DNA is TGTGCCAGCAGTTATCGTACTGGGGCCAACGTCCTGACTTTC.